Following are 21 T cell receptor beta chains from one sample sequenced in a study of T-cell memory formation after mild COVID-19. TCRdb ran MiXCR on the 5' RACE reads and lists one entry per CDR3 protein. The table has a few hundred thousand distinct CDR3 sequences, roughly 15% seen once. Sequencing input: PBMCs or a T cell subset sorted from them (not recorded which). Source of these receptors: a man between 18 and 29 years old who had mild COVID-19 (a few samples of this study predate the infection). Cell type and time point are not known.

This chain connects TRBV29-1 to TRBJ1-2; no definite D call. The germline V gene has CDR1 SQVTM and CDR2 ANQGSEA. Deletions cut 7 bases from V and 8 bases from J, with 20 bases between. CDR3 length: 13 residues. The DNA for the CDR3 is TGCAGCGCTCTCGGGCGGGAAGAGGGAGGCTACACCTTC. Amino acids: CSALGREEGGYTF. Variable domain in full (rest from reference TRBV29-1 and TRBJ1-2): SAVISQKPSRDICQRGTSLTIQCQVDSQVTMMFWYRQQPGQSLTLIATANQGSEATYESGFVIDKFPISRPNLTFSTLTVSNMSPEDSSIYLCSALGREEGGYTFGSGTRLTVV.

The chain is built from TRBV7-3 and TRBJ2-3, with TRBD2 matching over 8 bases. CDR1 SGHTA and CDR2 FQGTGA come from the germline V gene. There are 17 residues in the CDR3. V lost 2 bases to trimming and J lost 2 bases; unmatched junction nucleotides: 9. The CDR3 nucleotides are TGTGCCAGCAGCTTAGAGGGCGGGGGGACCTTCACAGATACGCAGTATTTT. Translating gives CASSLEGGGTFTDTQYF.

This clonotype was detected only a few times. J is TRBJ2-5 and V is TRBV25-1; no clear D gene. Trimming left V 7 bases short and J 1 base short, with 13 bases between. Germline-derived CDR1 and CDR2 are MGHDK and SYGVNS. The CDR3 contains 14 residues. As DNA, the CDR3 is TGTGCCAGCAACAGAAGGGATAGCCAAGAGACCCAGTACTTC. Amino acids: CASNRRDSQETQYF.

The rearrangement uses TRBV7-9 and TRBJ1-1, with 7 bases aligning to TRBD1. J lost 4 bases, V lost 5 bases, and 10 bases had no gene match. Germline assignment: CDR1 SEHNR and CDR2 FQNEAQ (reference sequence). This CDR3 has 15 residues. Here the CDR3 reads CASSGRETGFTEAFF. In DNA, the CDR3 is TGTGCCAGCAGCGGCCGTGAGACAGGGTTCACTGAAGCTTTCTTT.

The chain has TRBV5-1 and TRBJ2-5; 11 positions agree with TRBD2. The CDR3 covers 15 residues. Trimming cost V 0 bases and J 3 bases; bases outside gene matches: 1. Germline CDR1 reads SGHRS; CDR2 reads YFSETQ. The CDR3 protein is CASSLGLAGKETQYF. CDR3 in DNA: TGCGCCAGCAGCTTGGGACTAGCGGGGAAAGAGACCCAGTACTTC. Full variable domain (missing parts from reference TRBV5-1 and TRBJ2-5): KAGVTQTPRYLIKTRGQQVTLSCSPISGHRSVSWYQQTPGQGLQFLFEYFSETQRNKGNFPGRFSGRQFSNSRSEMNVSTLELGDSALYLCASSLGLAGKETQYFGPGTRLLVL.

This chain uses TRBV5-8 with TRBJ1-1; D is ambiguous. The germline CDR1 and CDR2 sequences are SGHTS and YDEGEE. The CDR3 is 14 residues long. V lost 4 bases to trimming and J lost 4 bases, with 14 bases between them. The CDR3 loop reads CASSIPAGGTEAFF. The CDR3 nucleotides read TGTGCCAGCAGCATCCCAGCGGGAGGCACTGAAGCTTTCTTT.

In its sample, this clonotype was seen a few times. The genes are TRBV3-1 and TRBJ1-1; D gene ambiguous. The length of the CDR3 is 14 residues. In germline, CDR1 is LGHDT, CDR2 YNNKEL (reference sequence). V lost 6 bases and J lost 1, with 12 bases in between. The CDR3: CASSKSTENTEAFF. In nucleotides, the CDR3 is TGTGCCAGCAGTAAATCCACAGAGAACACTGAAGCTTTCTTT.

The chain recombines TRBV7-2 with TRBJ1-6; 9 bases agree with TRBD1. Unmatched junction bases numbered 2, after V lost 8 bases and J lost 6 bases. This CDR3 comprises 13 residues. CDR1 is SGHTA and CDR2 is FQGNSA in the germline V gene. The CDR3 region is CASGQGSNSPLHF. CDR3 coding DNA: TGTGCCAGCGGACAGGGGAGTAATTCACCCCTCCACTTT.

This clonotype was observed a few times. V gene TRBV7-9 combines with J gene TRBJ2-3; D is ambiguous. Trimming pared 5 bases from V and 4 bases from J, leaving 7 bases between. This CDR3 is 12 amino acids long. Germline V gene sequence: CDR1 SEHNR, CDR2 FQNEAQ (reference sequence). The CDR3, as DNA: TGTGCCAGCAGCCCGAACGCAGATACGCAGTATTTT. It is translated as CASSPNADTQYF.

This clonotype has more than one count but fewer than ten. The gene calls are TRBV29-1 and TRBJ1-5, with a possible D match to TRBD1 (5 bases). Between the trimmed V and J ends, which lost 6 bases and 6 bases, there was a span of 15 bases. This CDR3 has 13 amino acids. From germline, CDR1 is SQVTM and CDR2 ANQGSEA. CDR3 coding DNA: TGCAGCGTAAGGGAACAGGAGTCTCAGCCCCAGCATTTT. Amino acid sequence: CSVREQESQPQHF.

The chain recombines TRBV12-3 or TRBV12-4 with TRBJ1-5, with D unclear. The CDR3 loop spans 14 amino acids. Deletions cut 10 bases from V and 2 bases from J, with 15 bases between. The CDR3, as DNA: TGTGCCACGAGTCAGGCCCCTGGCAATCAGCCCCAGCATTTT. This sequence encodes CATSQAPGNQPQHF.

This clonotype has only one observation. The CDR3 region is CASSQLAGTVYYEQYF. The CDR3 DNA reads TGCGCCAGCAGCCAACTCGCCGGGACAGTTTACTACGAGCAGTACTTC. This chain uses TRBV4-1 with TRBJ2-7; 7 positions agree with TRBD1. This CDR3 contains 16 residues. Per germline, CDR1 MGHRA and CDR2 YSYEKL. V trimming: 2 bases; J trimming: 3 bases; junction bases outside the gene matches: 10.

This clonotype has only a few counts. The rearrangement joins TRBV7-2 to TRBJ2-4; D is undetermined. The V end lost 5 bases, the J end lost 0 bases, and 14 bases lay between the germline ends. CDR1 and CDR2 from the germline V gene are SGHTA and FQGNSA. The CDR3 loop spans 16 amino acids. CDR3 in DNA: TGTGCCAGCAGCCGCAATTTCGGATTAGCCAAAAACATTCAGTACTTC. It yields the protein CASSRNFGLAKNIQYF.

This clonotype was seen a handful of times. The rearrangement links TRBV20-1 to TRBJ1-1; D is undetermined. The CDR3 is made up of 13 amino acids. V lost 0 bases, J lost 0 bases, and 5 bases lay in between. Germline-derived CDR1 and CDR2 are DFQATT and SNEGSKA (reference sequence). The CDR3 region is CSARDPLNTEAFF. In DNA, the CDR3 is TGCAGTGCTAGAGATCCACTGAACACTGAAGCTTTCTTT.

J is TRBJ2-3 and V is TRBV6-6; TRBD2 matches 10 bases. CDR3 length equals 19 residues. Germline V gene lookup returns CDR1 MNHNY and CDR2 SVGAGI (reference sequence). Trimming at V came to 2 bases and at J to 4 bases, leaving 15 bases not matched to a gene. The CDR3 DNA sequence: TGTGCCAGCAGTTACACAGAGCGGGGGGGCCATTCAGTCTCAGATACGCAGTATTTT. Its translation: CASSYTERGGHSVSDTQYF.

The chain is built from TRBV24-1 and TRBJ2-5, with 10 positions matching TRBD2. CDR3 length: 16 amino acids. Trimming removed 1 base from V and 4 bases from J; junction bases left unmatched: 5. Germline V gene sequence: CDR1 KGHDR, CDR2 SFDVKD. The CDR3 nucleotides are TGTGCCACCAGTGATTTCGTAGCGGGGGGTGGAGAGACCCAGTACTTC. Its translation: CATSDFVAGGGETQYF.

This clonotype was seen a handful of times. The chain employs TRBV6-2 or TRBV6-3 and TRBJ2-5; D is perhaps TRBD1 or TRBD2 (5 bases each). With 2 bases removed from V and 3 bases from J, the gap between germline ends came to 10 bases. The CDR3 runs to 14 residues. Germline assignment: CDR1 MNHEY and CDR2 SVGEGT. The CDR3 region is CASSYGTVKETQYF. DNA for the CDR3: TGTGCCAGCAGTTACGGGACGGTTAAAGAGACCCAGTACTTC.

This clonotype was recorded at least ten times. The chain recombines TRBV7-9 with TRBJ2-3; 9 bases fit TRBD2. The junction had 7 bases not matched to a gene; V was cut back by 4 bases and J by 2 bases. CDR1 is SEHNR, CDR2 FQNEAQ, per germline (reference sequence). The CDR3 is 16 amino acids. CDR3 DNA sequence: TGTGCCAGCAGCTCCTTGAGCGGGGGGATCACAGATACGCAGTATTTT. Translation: CASSSLSGGITDTQYF.

This sequence joins TRBV9 and TRBJ2-2; 7 positions agree with TRBD1. The V segment lost 2 bases and the J segment 5 bases; nucleotides outside the gene matches: 6. Germline V gene sequence: CDR1 SGDLS, CDR2 YYNGEE. The length of the CDR3 is 15 residues. The CDR3, as DNA: TGTGCCAGCAGCGTCACGGGGACAGATACCGGGGAGCTGTTTTTT. Translating it yields CASSVTGTDTGELFF. Filled out from reference TRBV9 and TRBJ2-2, the complete variable domain reads DSGVTQTPKHLITATGQRVTLRCSPRSGDLSVYWYQQSLDQGLQFLIQYYNGEERAKGNILERFSAQQFPDLHSELNLSSLELGDSALYFCASSVTGTDTGELFFGEGSRLTVL.

This chain joins TRBV27 and TRBJ2-7; D is uncertain. The CDR3 is made up of 13 amino acids. Germline CDR1 reads MNHEY; CDR2 reads SMNVEV (reference sequence). V was shortened by 3 bases and J by 6 bases, with 12 bases between the two germline ends. The CDR3 loop is CASSFSPVSEQYV. The CDR3 DNA reads as TGTGCCAGCAGTTTCAGCCCTGTCAGCGAGCAGTACGTC.

This clonotype was detected a few times. This chain links TRBV7-2 with TRBJ1-2; D remains ambiguous. The germline CDR1 and CDR2 sequences are SGHTA and FQGNSA. The CDR3 has 14 residues. The V gene lost 6 bases and the J gene lost 3 bases, with 14 bases spanning the gap. The CDR3 spells CASSSPTRDYGYTF. Written as DNA, the CDR3 is TGTGCCAGCAGTTCACCGACGAGGGACTATGGCTACACCTTC.